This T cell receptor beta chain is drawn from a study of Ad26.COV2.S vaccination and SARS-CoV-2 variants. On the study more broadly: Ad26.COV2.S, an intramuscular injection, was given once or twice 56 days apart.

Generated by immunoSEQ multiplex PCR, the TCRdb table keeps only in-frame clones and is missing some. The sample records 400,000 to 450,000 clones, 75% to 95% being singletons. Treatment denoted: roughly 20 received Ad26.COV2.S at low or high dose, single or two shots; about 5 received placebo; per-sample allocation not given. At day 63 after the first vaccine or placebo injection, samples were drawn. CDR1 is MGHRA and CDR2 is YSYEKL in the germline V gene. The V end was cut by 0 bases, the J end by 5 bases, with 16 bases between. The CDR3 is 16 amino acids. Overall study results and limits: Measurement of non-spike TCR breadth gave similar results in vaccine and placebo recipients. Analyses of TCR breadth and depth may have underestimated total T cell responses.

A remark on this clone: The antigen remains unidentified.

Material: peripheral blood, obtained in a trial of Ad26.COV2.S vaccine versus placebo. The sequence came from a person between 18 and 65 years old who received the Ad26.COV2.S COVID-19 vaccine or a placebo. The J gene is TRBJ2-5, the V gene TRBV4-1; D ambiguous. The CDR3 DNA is TGCGCCAGCAGCCAAGAAACGGTCAATTTAGTGGAGACCCAGTACTTC. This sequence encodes CASSQETVNLVETQYF.